One T cell receptor beta chain is described in this entry. What it binds is not known. The data belong to a study of T cells in Graves' hyperthyroidism and ophthalmopathy. TCR beta CDR3 regions were amplified from RNA transcripts. Initially, a first-round RT-PCR of the TCR CDR3 employed the HTBI primer set. TCRdb analysed the multiplex PCR reads with MiXCR anew, one entry per CDR3 protein. The sample carries 360,000 or so distinct CDR3 sequences, 15% to 20% recorded once. Those with hyperthyroidism were 18 to 65 years old, newly diagnosed, and ill for under 2 months. Diagnosis relied on clinical symptoms, serum thyroxine and TRAb, thyroid ultrasound and orbital computed tomography. Isolation of PBMCs was performed on around 9.8 ml fresh peripheral blood. J was trimmed by 3 bases and V by 1 base; bases with no gene match: 5. Germline V gives CDR1 DFQATT, CDR2 SNEGSKA (reference sequence). This CDR3 has 17 residues.

Points from the study as a whole: Blood also held most thyroid clonotypes expanded beyond 0.001.

The sequencing sample was made of blood. This chain uses TRBV20-1 with TRBJ2-2; 13 bases agree with TRBD2. The TCR was taken from a woman in her late teens or twenties with Graves' hyperthyroidism. The CDR3 DNA follows: TGCAGTGCTAGAGCTTTAACTAGCGGGGGGGACACCGGGGAGCTGTTTTTT. Its translation is CSARALTSGGDTGELFF.